The 2 T cell receptor beta chains below all came from one sample that was sequenced in a study of cytomegalovirus exposure and HLA in healthy donors. PCR amplification relied on 60 Vbeta primers (plus 13 Jbeta primers). The assay was immunoSEQ multiplex PCR, and TCRdb's table has in-frame clones only and misses some. This table has approximately 190,000 clones, approximately 88% appearing once. Sample: PBMCs. These receptor sequences come from a boy between 10 and 17 years old in good health and CMV-seronegative.

This clone is a singleton in its sample. The chain joins TRBV27 to TRBJ1-5, with 7 bases matching TRBD1. V was clipped by 5 bases and J by 9 bases; unmatched bases: 7. This CDR3 contains 13 residues. CDR1 and CDR2 (germline): MNHEY, SMNVEV (reference sequence). The CDR3: CASSPQGTGPQHF. DNA of the CDR3: TGTGCCAGCAGTCCACAGGGGACCGGGCCCCAGCATTTT.

The chain links TRBV25-1 to TRBJ1-1; D not resolved. V was pared by 0 bases and J by 10 bases, with 18 bases between. The CDR3 is 15 amino acids. CDR1 is MGHDK, CDR2 SYGVNS, per germline. The CDR3 reads CASSEYEGLVSRAFF. In DNA, the CDR3 is TGTGCCAGCAGTGAATATGAGGGCCTTGTATCTCGAGCTTTCTTT.